This TCR beta chain was documented in a study of blood T cell repertoires in COVID-19. Germline CDR1 reads MNHEY; CDR2 reads SVGAGI. CDR3 size: 15 residues. V lost 2 bases, J lost 4 bases, and 6 bases stayed unmatched. Clones were sequenced by immunoSEQ multiplex PCR, and TCRdb holds only the in-frame ones, with some missing. Among around 58,000 clones listed, less than 85% were seen once. The chain has TRBV6-5 and TRBJ2-7; 9 positions agree with TRBD2. This clonotype was obtained from a human donor in a cohort sampled during active COVID-19. Specimen: peripheral blood. The CDR3 here is CASSYGGGAGYEQYF. CDR3 DNA sequence: TGTGCCAGCAGTTACGGCGGGGGGGCGGGATACGAGCAGTACTTC.